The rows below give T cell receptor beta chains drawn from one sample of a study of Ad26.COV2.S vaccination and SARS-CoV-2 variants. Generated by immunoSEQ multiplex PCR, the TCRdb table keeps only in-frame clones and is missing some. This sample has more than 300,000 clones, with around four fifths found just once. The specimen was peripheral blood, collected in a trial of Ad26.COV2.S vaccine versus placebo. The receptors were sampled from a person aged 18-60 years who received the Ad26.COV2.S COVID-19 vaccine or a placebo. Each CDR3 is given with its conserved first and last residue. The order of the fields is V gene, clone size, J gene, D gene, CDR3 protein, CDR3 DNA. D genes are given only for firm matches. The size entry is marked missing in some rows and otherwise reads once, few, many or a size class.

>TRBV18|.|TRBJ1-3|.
CASSPPQSPGNTIYF
TGTGCCAGCTCACCCCCCCAGAGCCCCGGGAACACCATATATTTT
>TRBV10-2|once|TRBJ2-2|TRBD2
CASRFGGENTGELFF
TGCGCCAGCAGATTTGGGGGGGAGAACACCGGGGAGCTGTTTTTT
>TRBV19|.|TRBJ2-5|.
CASSLGRQETQYF
TGTGCCAGTAGCCTGGGGAGGCAGGAGACCCAGTACTTC
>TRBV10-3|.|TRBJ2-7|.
CAIRDVQNYEQYF
TGTGCCATCAGAGATGTACAGAACTACGAGCAGTACTTC
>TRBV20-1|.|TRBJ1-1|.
CSASWFRDTEAFF
TGCAGTGCTAGTTGGTTTCGGGACACTGAAGCTTTCTTT
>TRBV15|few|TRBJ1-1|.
CATSRARQLNTEAFF
TGTGCCACCAGCAGAGCCCGACAGTTGAACACTGAAGCTTTCTTT
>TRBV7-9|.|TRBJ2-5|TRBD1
CASSSGTGGWKTQYF
TGTGCCAGCAGCTCAGGGACAGGGGGCTGGAAGACCCAGTACTTC
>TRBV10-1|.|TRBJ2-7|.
CASTGRDSPYEQYF
TGCGCCAGCACCGGAAGAGACTCACCCTACGAGCAGTACTTC
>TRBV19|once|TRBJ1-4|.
CASSIGGAINEKLFF
TGTGCCAGTAGTATAGGTGGAGCGATTAATGAAAAACTGTTTTTT
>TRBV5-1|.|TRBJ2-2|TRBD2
CASSLRLAGGPNTGELFF
TGCGCCAGCAGCTTGAGGCTAGCGGGGGGTCCGAACACCGGGGAGCTGTTTTTT
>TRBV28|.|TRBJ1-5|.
CASSLGGYSNQPQHF
TGTGCCAGCAGCTTAGGGGGGTACAGCAATCAGCCCCAGCATTTT
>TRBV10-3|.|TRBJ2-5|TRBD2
CAIRPGLAAETQYF
TGTGCCATCAGGCCGGGACTAGCAGCAGAGACCCAGTACTTC
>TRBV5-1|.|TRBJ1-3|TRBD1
CASSLGDRGSGNTIYF
TGCGCCAGCAGCTTGGGGGACAGGGGTTCTGGAAACACCATATATTTT
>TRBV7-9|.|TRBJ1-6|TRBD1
CASSLGDRDNSPLHF
TGTGCCAGCAGCTTAGGGGACAGGGATAATTCACCCCTCCACTTT
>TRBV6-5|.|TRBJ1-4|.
CASSPPGGYEKLFF
TGTGCCAGCAGCCCCCCCGGGGGTTATGAAAAACTGTTTTTT
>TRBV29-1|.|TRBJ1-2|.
CSVVGGSGEMFGYTF
TGCAGCGTTGTGGGGGGTTCGGGTGAGATGTTCGGCTACACCTTC
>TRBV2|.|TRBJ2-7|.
CASSTVSYEQYF
TGTGCCAGCAGTACGGTATCCTACGAGCAGTACTTC
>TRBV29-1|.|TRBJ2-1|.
CSVGGTSSYNEQFF
TGCAGCGTAGGGGGGACCAGCTCCTACAATGAGCAGTTCTTC
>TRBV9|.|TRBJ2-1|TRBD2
CASSVVSAGFNEQFF
TGTGCCAGCAGCGTAGTATCAGCGGGGTTCAATGAGCAGTTCTTC
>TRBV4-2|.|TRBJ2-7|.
CASSQEPSHEQYF
TGTGCCAGCAGCCAAGAGCCGTCCCACGAGCAGTACTTC
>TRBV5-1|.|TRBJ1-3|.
CASSPSGNSGNTIYF
TGCGCCAGCAGCCCGTCGGGCAACTCTGGAAACACCATATATTTT
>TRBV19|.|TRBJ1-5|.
CASGGQPQHF
TGTGCCAGTGGAGGCCAGCCCCAGCATTTT
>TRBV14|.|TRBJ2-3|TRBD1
CASSQEYRGSTDTQYF
TGTGCCAGCAGCCAAGAGTACAGGGGGTCAACAGATACGCAGTATTTT
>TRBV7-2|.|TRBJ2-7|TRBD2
CASSSQAGGTYEQYF
TGTGCCAGCAGCTCCCAAGCGGGGGGAACCTACGAGCAGTACTTC
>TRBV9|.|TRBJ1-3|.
CASSVVGAGNTIYF
TGTGCCAGCAGCGTAGTGGGGGCTGGAAACACCATATATTTT
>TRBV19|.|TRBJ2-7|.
CASSIWYEQYF
TGTGCCAGTAGTATTTGGTACGAGCAGTACTTC
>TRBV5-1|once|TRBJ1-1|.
CASSKTGGTEAFF
TGCGCCAGCAGCAAGACAGGAGGTACTGAAGCTTTCTTT
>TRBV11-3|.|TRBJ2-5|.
CASSLGGGLETQYF
TGTGCCAGCAGCTTAGGAGGGGGGCTAGAGACCCAGTACTTC
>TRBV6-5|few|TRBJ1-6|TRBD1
CASSQTDRGVTPLHF
TGTGCCAGCAGTCAAACGGACAGGGGCGTGACACCCCTCCACTTT
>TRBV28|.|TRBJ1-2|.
CASSWGRSRGYTF
TGTGCCAGCAGTTGGGGACGGAGCCGAGGCTACACCTTC
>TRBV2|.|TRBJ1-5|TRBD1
CASSGTGKQPQHF
TGTGCCAGCAGTGGGACAGGGAAACAGCCCCAGCATTTT
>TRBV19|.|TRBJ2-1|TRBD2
CASKLKRGSSYNEQFF
TGTGCCAGTAAGCTCAAGCGGGGGTCATCCTACAATGAGCAGTTCTTC
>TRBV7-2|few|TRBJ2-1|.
CASSLGVGQGNEQFF
TGTGCCAGCAGCTTAGGGGTAGGGCAGGGGAATGAGCAGTTCTTC
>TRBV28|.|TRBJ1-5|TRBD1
CASSRAGGGQPQHF
TGTGCCAGCAGCCGGGCAGGGGGAGGTCAGCCCCAGCATTTT
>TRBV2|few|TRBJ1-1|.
CASRADISEAFF
TGTGCCAGCAGAGCGGACATTTCTGAAGCTTTCTTT
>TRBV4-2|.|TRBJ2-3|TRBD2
CASSQWASGTTDTQYF
TGTGCCAGCAGCCAATGGGCTAGCGGAACCACAGATACGCAGTATTTT
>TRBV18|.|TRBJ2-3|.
CASSPNQVGEVGDTQYF
TGTGCCAGCTCACCCAATCAAGTGGGGGAAGTAGGAGATACGCAGTATTTT
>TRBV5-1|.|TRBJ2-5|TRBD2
CASSPASGGAWETQYF
TGCGCCAGCAGCCCAGCTAGCGGGGGGGCTTGGGAGACCCAGTACTTC
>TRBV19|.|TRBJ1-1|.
CASSIVGVRGSDTEAFF
TGTGCCAGTAGTATAGTAGGGGTTAGGGGGTCTGACACTGAAGCTTTCTTT
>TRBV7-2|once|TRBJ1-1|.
CASSLRSVPNTEAFF
TGTGCCAGCAGCCTACGATCCGTCCCGAACACTGAAGCTTTCTTT
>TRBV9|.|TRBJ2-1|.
CASSIRDGIGQFF
TGTGCCAGCAGCATCCGGGACGGCATTGGGCAGTTCTTC
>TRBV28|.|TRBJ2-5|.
CASSSDWVQETQYF
TGTGCCAGCAGTTCGGACTGGGTCCAAGAGACCCAGTACTTC
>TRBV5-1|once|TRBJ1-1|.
CASSHDGTEAFF
TGCGCCAGCAGCCATGACGGGACTGAAGCTTTCTTT
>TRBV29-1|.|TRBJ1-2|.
CSVDRTDYGYTF
TGCAGCGTTGATAGGACGGACTATGGCTACACCTTC
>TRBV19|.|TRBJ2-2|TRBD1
CASRTGQAGELFF
TGTGCCAGTAGGACAGGGCAGGCCGGGGAGCTGTTTTTT
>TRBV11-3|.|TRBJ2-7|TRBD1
CASSSGQGIHEQYF
TGTGCCAGCAGCTCGGGACAGGGTATCCACGAGCAGTACTTC
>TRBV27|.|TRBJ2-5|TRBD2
CASSRGGKETQYF
TGTGCCAGCAGTCGCGGGGGAAAAGAGACCCAGTACTTC
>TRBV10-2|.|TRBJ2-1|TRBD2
CASRLLAGGAGEQFF
TGCGCCAGCCGGCTCTTAGCGGGGGGCGCGGGGGAGCAGTTCTTC
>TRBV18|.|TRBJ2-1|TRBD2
CASSPTSGGANEQFF
TGTGCCAGCTCCCCGACTAGCGGGGGGGCAAATGAGCAGTTCTTC
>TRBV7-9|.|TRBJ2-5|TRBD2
CASSATYGQRGGETQYF
TGTGCCAGCAGCGCAACCTACGGTCAGCGGGGAGGAGAGACCCAGTACTTC
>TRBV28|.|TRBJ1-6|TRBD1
CASSLLTGVGSPLHF
TGTGCCAGCAGTTTATTGACAGGGGTGGGTTCACCCCTCCACTTT
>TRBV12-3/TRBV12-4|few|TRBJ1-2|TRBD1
CASSPRDRGHTF
TGTGCCAGCAGTCCCCGGGACAGGGGCCACACCTTC
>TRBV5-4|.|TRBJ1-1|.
CASSPRAGMNTEAFF
TGTGCCAGCAGCCCCCGCGCGGGGATGAACACTGAAGCTTTCTTT
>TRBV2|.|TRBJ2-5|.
CASSLELQETQYF
TGTGCCAGCAGTCTGGAACTTCAAGAGACCCAGTACTTC
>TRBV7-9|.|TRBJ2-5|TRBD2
CASSFVIAGEETQYF
TGTGCCAGCAGCTTTGTAATAGCGGGGGAAGAGACCCAGTACTTC
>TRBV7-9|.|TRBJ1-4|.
CASSLAGDEKLFF
TGTGCCAGCAGCTTGGCGGGGGATGAAAAACTGTTTTTT
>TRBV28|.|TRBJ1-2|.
CASRPSYGYTF
TGTGCCAGCAGGCCATCCTATGGCTACACCTTC
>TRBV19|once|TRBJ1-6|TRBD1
CASSIMTGTNSPLHF
TGTGCCAGTAGTATTATGACAGGGACCAATTCACCCCTCCACTTT
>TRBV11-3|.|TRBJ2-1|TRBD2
CASSLVLAGSYNEQFF
TGTGCCAGCAGCTTAGTGCTAGCGGGCTCCTACAATGAGCAGTTCTTC